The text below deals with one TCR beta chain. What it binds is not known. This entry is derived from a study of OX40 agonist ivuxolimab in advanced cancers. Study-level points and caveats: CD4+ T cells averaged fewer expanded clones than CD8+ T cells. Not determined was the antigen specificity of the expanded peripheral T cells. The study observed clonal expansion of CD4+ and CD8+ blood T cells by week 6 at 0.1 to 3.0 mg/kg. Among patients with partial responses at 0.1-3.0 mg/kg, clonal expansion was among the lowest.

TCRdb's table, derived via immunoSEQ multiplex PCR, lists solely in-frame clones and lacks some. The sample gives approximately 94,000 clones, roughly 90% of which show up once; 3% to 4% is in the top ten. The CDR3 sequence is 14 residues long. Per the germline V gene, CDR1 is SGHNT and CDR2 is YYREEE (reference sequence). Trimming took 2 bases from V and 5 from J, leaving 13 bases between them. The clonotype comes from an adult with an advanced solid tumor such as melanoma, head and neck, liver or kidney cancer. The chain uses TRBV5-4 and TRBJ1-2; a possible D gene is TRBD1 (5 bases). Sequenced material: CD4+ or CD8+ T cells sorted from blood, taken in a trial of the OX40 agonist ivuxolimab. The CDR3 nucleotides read TGTGCCAGCAGCTTAAGAGGTGACAGTTATGGCTACACCTTC. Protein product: CASSLRGDSYGYTF.